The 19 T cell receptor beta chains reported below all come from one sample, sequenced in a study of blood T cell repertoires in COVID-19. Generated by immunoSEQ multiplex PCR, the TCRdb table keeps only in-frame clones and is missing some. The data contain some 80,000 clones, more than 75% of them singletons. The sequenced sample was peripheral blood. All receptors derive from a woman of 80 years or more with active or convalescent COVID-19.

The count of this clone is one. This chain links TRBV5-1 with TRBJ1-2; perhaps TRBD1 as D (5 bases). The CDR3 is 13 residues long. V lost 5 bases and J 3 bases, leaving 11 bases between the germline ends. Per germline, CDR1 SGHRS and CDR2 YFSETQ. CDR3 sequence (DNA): TGCGCCAGCAGGCAGGGAAATGACTATGGCTACACCTTC. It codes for CASRQGNDYGYTF.

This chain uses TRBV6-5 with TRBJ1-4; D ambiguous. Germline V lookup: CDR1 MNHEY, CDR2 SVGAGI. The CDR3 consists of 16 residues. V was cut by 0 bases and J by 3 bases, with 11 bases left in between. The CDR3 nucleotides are TGTGCCAGCAGTTACTCGCTCGACATACCTAATGAAAAACTGTTTTTT. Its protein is CASSYSLDIPNEKLFF.

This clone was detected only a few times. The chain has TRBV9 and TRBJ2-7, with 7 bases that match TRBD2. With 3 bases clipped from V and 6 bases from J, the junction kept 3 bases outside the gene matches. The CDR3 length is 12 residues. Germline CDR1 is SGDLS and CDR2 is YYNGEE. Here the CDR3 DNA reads TGTGCCAGCAGCGCCCCGGGGGGCGAGCAGTACTTC. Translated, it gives CASSAPGGEQYF.

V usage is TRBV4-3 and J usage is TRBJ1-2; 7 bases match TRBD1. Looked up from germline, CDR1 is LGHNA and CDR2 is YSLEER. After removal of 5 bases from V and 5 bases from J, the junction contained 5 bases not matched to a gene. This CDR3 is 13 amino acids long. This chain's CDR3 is CASSMEGAYGYTF. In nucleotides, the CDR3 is TGCGCCAGCAGCATGGAGGGGGCGTATGGCTACACCTTC.

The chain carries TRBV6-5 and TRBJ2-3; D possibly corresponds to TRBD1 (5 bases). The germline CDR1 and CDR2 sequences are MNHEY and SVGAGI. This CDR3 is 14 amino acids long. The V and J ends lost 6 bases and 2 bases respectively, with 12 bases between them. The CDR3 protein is CASRPGSSTDTQYF. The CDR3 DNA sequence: TGTGCCAGCAGGCCAGGGTCGTCCACAGATACGCAGTATTTT.

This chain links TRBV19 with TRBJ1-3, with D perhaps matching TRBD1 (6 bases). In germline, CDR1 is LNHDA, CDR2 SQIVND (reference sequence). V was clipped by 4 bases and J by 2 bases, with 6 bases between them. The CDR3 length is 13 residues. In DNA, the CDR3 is TGTGCCAGTAGTAGGACAGCTGGAAACACCATATATTTT. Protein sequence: CASSRTAGNTIYF.

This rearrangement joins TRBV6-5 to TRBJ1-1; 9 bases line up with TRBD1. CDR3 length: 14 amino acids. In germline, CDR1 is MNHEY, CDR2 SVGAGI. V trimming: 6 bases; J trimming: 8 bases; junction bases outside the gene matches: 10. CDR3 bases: TGTGCCAGCAGGCCAACAGGGGGCGCGCGGGAAGCTTTCTTT. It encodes CASRPTGGAREAFF.

The CDR3 region has the DNA TGTGCCAGCTCTCCTCTAGCGGGGGGGCCCCATGAGCAGTTCTTC. This translates into CASSPLAGGPHEQFF. The rearrangement links TRBV18 to TRBJ2-1; 12 nucleotides match TRBD2. Germline trimming cut 6 bases from V and 8 bases from J; bases unmatched to any gene: 8. The CDR3 consists of 15 residues. The V gene's germline CDR1 is KGHSH and CDR2 LQKENI.

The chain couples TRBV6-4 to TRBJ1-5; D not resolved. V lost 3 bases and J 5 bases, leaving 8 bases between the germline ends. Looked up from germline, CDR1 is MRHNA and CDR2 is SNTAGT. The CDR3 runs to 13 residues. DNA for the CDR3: TGTGCCAGCAGTGATAGAGAGGATCAGCCCCAGCATTTT. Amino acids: CASSDREDQPQHF.

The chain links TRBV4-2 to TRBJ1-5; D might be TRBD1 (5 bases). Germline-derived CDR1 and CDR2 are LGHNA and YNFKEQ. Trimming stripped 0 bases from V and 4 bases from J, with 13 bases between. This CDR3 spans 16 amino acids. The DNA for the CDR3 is TGTGCCAGCAGCCAAGACACGCACAGGACGAATCAGCCCCAGCATTTT. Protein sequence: CASSQDTHRTNQPQHF.

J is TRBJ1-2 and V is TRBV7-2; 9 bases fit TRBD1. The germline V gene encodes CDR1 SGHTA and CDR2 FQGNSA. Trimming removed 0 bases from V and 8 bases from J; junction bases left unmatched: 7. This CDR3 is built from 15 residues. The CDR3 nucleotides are TGTGCCAGCAGCTTAGCGAACAGGGGGCTCGACGGCTACACCTTC. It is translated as CASSLANRGLDGYTF. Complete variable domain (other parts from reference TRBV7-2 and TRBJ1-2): GAGVSQSPSNKVTEKGKDVELRCDPISGHTALYWYRQSLGQGLEFLIYFQGNSAPDKSGLPSDRFSAERTGGSVSTLTIQRTQQEDSAVYLCASSLANRGLDGYTFGSGTRLTVV.

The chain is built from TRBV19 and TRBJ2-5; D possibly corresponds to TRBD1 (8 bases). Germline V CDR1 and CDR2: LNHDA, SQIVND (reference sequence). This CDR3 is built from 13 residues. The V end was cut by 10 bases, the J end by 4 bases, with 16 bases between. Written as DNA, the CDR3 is TGTGCCACAGGACAGGGCGGGGGAGAGACCCAGTACTTC. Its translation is CATGQGGGETQYF.

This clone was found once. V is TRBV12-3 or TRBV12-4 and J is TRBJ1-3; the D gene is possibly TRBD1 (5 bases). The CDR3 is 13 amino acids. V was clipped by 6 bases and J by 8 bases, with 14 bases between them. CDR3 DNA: TGTGCCAGCAGACTACCGGGGGTGCACACCATATATTTT. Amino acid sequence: CASRLPGVHTIYF.

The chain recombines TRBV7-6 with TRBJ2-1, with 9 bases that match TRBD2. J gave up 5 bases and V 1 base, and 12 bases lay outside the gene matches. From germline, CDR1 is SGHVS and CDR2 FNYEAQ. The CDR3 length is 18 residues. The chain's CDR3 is CASSLGAGAGGAHNEQFF. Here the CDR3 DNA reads TGTGCCAGCAGCTTAGGAGCAGGAGCGGGGGGCGCTCACAATGAGCAGTTCTTC. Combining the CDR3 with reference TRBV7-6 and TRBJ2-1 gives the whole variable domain GAGVSQSPRYKVTKRGQDVALRCDPISGHVSLYWYRQALGQGPEFLTYFNYEAQQDKSGLPNDRFSAERPEGSISTLTIQRTEQRDSAMYRCASSLGAGAGGAHNEQFFGPGTRLTVL.

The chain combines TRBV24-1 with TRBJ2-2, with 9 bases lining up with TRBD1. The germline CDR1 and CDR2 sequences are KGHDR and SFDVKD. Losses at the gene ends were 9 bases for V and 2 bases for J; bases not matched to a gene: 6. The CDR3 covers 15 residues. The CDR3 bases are TGTGCCACCGCCCCGGGACAGGGAAACACCGGGGAGCTGTTTTTT. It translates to CATAPGQGNTGELFF.

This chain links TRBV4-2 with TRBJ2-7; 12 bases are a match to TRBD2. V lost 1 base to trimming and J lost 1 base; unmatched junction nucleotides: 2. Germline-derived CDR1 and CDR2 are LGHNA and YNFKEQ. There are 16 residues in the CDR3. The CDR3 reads CASSQGTSGGSYEQYF. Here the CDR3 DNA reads TGTGCCAGCAGCCAAGGTACTAGCGGGGGGTCCTACGAGCAGTACTTC.

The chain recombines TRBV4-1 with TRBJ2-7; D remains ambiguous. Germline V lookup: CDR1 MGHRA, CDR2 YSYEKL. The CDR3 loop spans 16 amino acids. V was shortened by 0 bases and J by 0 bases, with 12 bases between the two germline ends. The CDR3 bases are TGCGCCAGCAGCCAAGAAGCAGGAATAGTCTCCTACGAGCAGTACTTC. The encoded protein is CASSQEAGIVSYEQYF.

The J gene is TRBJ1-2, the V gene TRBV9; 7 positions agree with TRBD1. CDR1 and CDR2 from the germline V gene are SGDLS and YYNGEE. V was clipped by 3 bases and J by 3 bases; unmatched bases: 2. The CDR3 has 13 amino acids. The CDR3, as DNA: TGTGCCAGCAGCGAGGGGGCGGACTATGGCTACACCTTC. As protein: CASSEGADYGYTF.

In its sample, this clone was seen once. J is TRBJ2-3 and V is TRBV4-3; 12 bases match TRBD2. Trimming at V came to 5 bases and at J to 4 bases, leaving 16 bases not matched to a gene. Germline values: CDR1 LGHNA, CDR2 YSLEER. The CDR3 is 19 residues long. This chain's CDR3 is CASSKGLAGRLSRADTQYF. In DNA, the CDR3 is TGCGCCAGCAGCAAAGGACTAGCGGGGAGGTTATCACGCGCAGATACGCAGTATTTT.